The rows below give T cell receptor beta chains drawn from one sample of a study of blood T cell repertoires in COVID-19. Using immunoSEQ multiplex PCR, the repertoire was profiled, and TCRdb retains in-frame clones only, with some absent. Of roughly 170,000 clones in the sample, nearly 80% are singletons; the top ten hold approximately 26%. The sequenced sample was peripheral blood. Every receptor here comes from a woman in her seventies with acute or convalescent COVID-19. The CDR3 runs from the conserved cysteine through the conserved F or W. The order of the fields is clone size, V gene, CDR3 protein. Some rows have no size entry. The others give once, few or many, or a class for an expanded clone.

clone_size: NA
v_call: TRBV7-9
cdr3_aa: CASSSSEKVGYTF

clone_size: NA
v_call: TRBV30
cdr3_aa: CAWRQGQGIHEQYF

clone_size: NA
v_call: TRBV29-1
cdr3_aa: CSVVIGPGELFF

clone_size: NA
v_call: TRBV9
cdr3_aa: CASSPRQGGNTGELFF

clone_size: NA
v_call: TRBV7-3
cdr3_aa: CASSFRGRETQYF

clone_size: NA
v_call: TRBV29-1
cdr3_aa: CSVEDENRGIGYTF

clone_size: once
v_call: TRBV25-1
cdr3_aa: CASSPSGTGRYEQYF

clone_size: NA
v_call: TRBV4-2
cdr3_aa: CASSQEGSGRGGETQYF

clone_size: NA
v_call: TRBV10-3
cdr3_aa: CAISPGTGGYQETQYF

clone_size: NA
v_call: TRBV10-1
cdr3_aa: CASSETSGRLGEQFF

clone_size: NA
v_call: TRBV30
cdr3_aa: CAWSAYRYNEKLFF

clone_size: NA
v_call: TRBV6-1
cdr3_aa: CASSDGLITDTQYF

clone_size: NA
v_call: TRBV2
cdr3_aa: CASSRDRGTDTQYF

clone_size: NA
v_call: TRBV12-5
cdr3_aa: CASGSSGTVNTEAFF

clone_size: NA
v_call: TRBV3-1/TRBV3-2
cdr3_aa: CASSPGQGPWSGNTIYF

clone_size: NA
v_call: TRBV7-9
cdr3_aa: CASSLASGRFEKLFF

clone_size: NA
v_call: TRBV24-1
cdr3_aa: CATAGQGSYNEQFF

clone_size: NA
v_call: TRBV19
cdr3_aa: CASSISVDTEAFF

clone_size: NA
v_call: TRBV27
cdr3_aa: CASSFTGGSAYEQYF

clone_size: NA
v_call: TRBV19
cdr3_aa: CASRFASGRITGELFF

clone_size: NA
v_call: TRBV19
cdr3_aa: CASSVLAGAGSYNEQFF

clone_size: once
v_call: TRBV7-2
cdr3_aa: CASSVQTSPSYEQYF

clone_size: NA
v_call: TRBV6-6
cdr3_aa: CASRKFLGTGDGEQYF

clone_size: NA
v_call: TRBV10-3
cdr3_aa: CAISESAVSSYNEQFF

clone_size: NA
v_call: TRBV19
cdr3_aa: CASGRDLAGAGELFF

clone_size: NA
v_call: TRBV10-3
cdr3_aa: CAISEGGGKNAFF

clone_size: NA
v_call: TRBV19
cdr3_aa: CASSVGRDTGELFF

clone_size: NA
v_call: TRBV3-1/TRBV3-2
cdr3_aa: CASSQDPGRGQYF

clone_size: NA
v_call: TRBV19
cdr3_aa: CASSMGPRGFSYEQYF

clone_size: NA
v_call: TRBV14
cdr3_aa: CASSPLKGQATANEQYF

clone_size: NA
v_call: TRBV7-9
cdr3_aa: CASSLGTKGAEQYF

clone_size: NA
v_call: TRBV19
cdr3_aa: CASSPPRGLAGSSYNEQFF

clone_size: NA
v_call: TRBV2
cdr3_aa: CASRLDRYNEQFF

clone_size: NA
v_call: TRBV4-2
cdr3_aa: CASSHPGPANYGYTF

clone_size: NA
v_call: TRBV19
cdr3_aa: CASSIGSAGGTGELFF

clone_size: NA
v_call: TRBV7-9
cdr3_aa: CASSLSPGQGNSPLHF

clone_size: once
v_call: TRBV10-3
cdr3_aa: CAISPGQGEGLFF

clone_size: NA
v_call: TRBV28
cdr3_aa: CASSHRQEQFF